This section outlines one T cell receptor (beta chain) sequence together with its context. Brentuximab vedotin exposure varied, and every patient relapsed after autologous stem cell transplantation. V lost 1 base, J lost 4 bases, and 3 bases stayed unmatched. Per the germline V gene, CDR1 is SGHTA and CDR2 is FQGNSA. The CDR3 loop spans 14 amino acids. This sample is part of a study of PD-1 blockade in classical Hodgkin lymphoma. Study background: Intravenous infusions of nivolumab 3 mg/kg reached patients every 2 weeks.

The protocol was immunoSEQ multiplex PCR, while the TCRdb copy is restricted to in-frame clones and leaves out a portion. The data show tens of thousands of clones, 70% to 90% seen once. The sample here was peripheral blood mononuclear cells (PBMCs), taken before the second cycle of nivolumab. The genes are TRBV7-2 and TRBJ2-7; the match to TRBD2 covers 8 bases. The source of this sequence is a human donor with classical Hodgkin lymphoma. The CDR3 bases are TGTGCCAGCAGCTTAGGACTAGCGTCATACGAGCAGTACTTC. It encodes CASSLGLASYEQYF.